What follows are 32 T cell receptor beta chains derived from one specimen sequenced in a study of CD8 T cells in ankylosing spondylitis. Which antigens these TCRs recognize remains unknown. MiXCR, run by TCRdb on the 5' RACE reads, gives a single entry per CDR3 protein. Here the sample spans 330,000 or so distinct CDR3 sequences, roughly 8% being singletons. Study-wide results and caveats: Seemingly characteristic of ankylosing spondylitis blood was a TCR beta motif consisting of roughly 8 highly homologous variants.

Sequencing used blood, either unsorted or a sorted T cell fraction (not recorded which). These receptor sequences come from a male donor with ankylosing spondylitis.

Only a few counts were recorded for this clonotype. The chain combines TRBV7-3 with TRBJ2-6; tentative D call: TRBD1 (6 bases). The length of the CDR3 is 18 residues. The germline gives CDR1 SGHTA, CDR2 FQGTGA. V lost 4 bases and J 0 bases, leaving 16 bases between the germline ends. Here the CDR3 DNA reads TGTGCCAGCAGCTCACAATGGGACACAAGCTCTGGGGCCAACGTCCTGACTTTC. This translates into CASSSQWDTSSGANVLTF. The entire variable domain, with the rest obtained from reference TRBV7-3 and TRBJ2-6, is as follows: GAGVSQTPSNKVTEKGKYVELRCDPISGHTALYWYRQSLGQGPEFLIYFQGTGAADDSGLPNDRFFAVRPEGSVSTLKIQRTERGDSAVYLCASSSQWDTSSGANVLTFGAGSRLTVL.

This clonotype was detected ten times or more. The chain joins TRBV29-1 to TRBJ1-1; no clear D. The CDR3 is made up of 13 amino acids. The V and J ends lost 3 bases and 1 base respectively, with 9 bases between them. Germline-derived CDR1 and CDR2 are SQVTM and ANQGSEA. CDR3 in DNA: TGCAGCGTTGAGGGAGAATGGAACACTGAAGCTTTCTTT. This gives the protein CSVEGEWNTEAFF.

This clonotype has at least ten counts. The CDR3 DNA is TGTGCCAGCAGATTTTCGGGGGTCCCCGGGGAGCTGTTTTTT. Translating it yields CASRFSGVPGELFF. The gene calls are TRBV6-1 and TRBJ2-2; maybe TRBD2 (6 bases). This CDR3 spans 14 amino acids. V lost 6 bases to trimming and J lost 6 bases, with 14 bases between them. Germline CDR1 is MNHNS and CDR2 is SASEGT.

This clonotype was observed a handful of times. V usage is TRBV3-1 and J usage is TRBJ2-5; 10 bases line up with TRBD2. Germline trimming cut 5 bases from V and 5 bases from J; bases unmatched to any gene: 5. The CDR3 has 14 amino acids. Germline V CDR1 and CDR2: LGHDT, YNNKEL (reference sequence). The CDR3 loop reads CASSKLAGRETQYF. In DNA, the CDR3 is TGTGCCAGCAGCAAACTAGCGGGACGGGAGACCCAGTACTTC.

The gene calls are TRBV15 and TRBJ2-6; 7 bases agree with TRBD1. Germline-derived CDR1 and CDR2 are LNHNV and YYDKDF (reference sequence). The CDR3 sequence is 18 residues long. V shed 2 bases and J 4 bases; nucleotides not matched to a gene: 11. CDR3 in DNA: TGTGCCACCAGCAGACCGGGACAGAGTAACCGGGGGGCCAACGTCCTGACTTTC. The encoded protein is CATSRPGQSNRGANVLTF.

This clonotype occurred a few times. The genes are TRBV15 and TRBJ2-2; possibly TRBD1 for D (5 bases). The CDR3 is made up of 12 amino acids. From germline, CDR1 is LNHNV and CDR2 YYDKDF (reference sequence). The CDR3 DNA sequence: TGTGCTAAGGACAAGAGAACCGGGGAGCTGTTTTTT. This sequence encodes CAKDKRTGELFF.

V usage is TRBV12-3 or TRBV12-4 and J usage is TRBJ2-1; D gene unclear. V lost 5 bases, J lost 8 bases, and 7 bases lay in between. The CDR3 is 11 amino acids. The CDR3 DNA reads TGTGCCAGCAGTCAAGACTATGAGCAGTTCTTC. Translation: CASSQDYEQFF.

This clonotype has a count of ten or more. The chain has TRBV7-9 and TRBJ1-2; 7 bases fit TRBD1. The V segment lost 5 bases and the J segment 4 bases; nucleotides outside the gene matches: 7. The CDR3 runs 14 residues. Germline CDR1 reads SEHNR; CDR2 reads FQNEAQ (reference sequence). CDR3 region: CASSRGEGAYGYTF. The CDR3 DNA sequence: TGTGCCAGCAGCAGGGGTGAGGGGGCCTATGGCTACACCTTC.

In its sample, this clonotype was seen many times. Its ends do not fully match the called genes, so a read error is possible. This chain joins TRBV29-1 and TRBJ2-1; D call uncertain. The CDR3 has 8 amino acids. Germline-derived CDR1 and CDR2 are SQVTM and ANQGSEA. The CDR3 nucleotides are TGCAAAACCGAGGCACCGAAGTTC. This sequence encodes CKTEAPKF.

The rearrangement uses TRBV9 and TRBJ2-3, with 10 bases identical to TRBD1. The germline gives CDR1 SGDLS, CDR2 YYNGEE. V gave up 0 bases and J gave up 6 bases; unmatched junction bases: 4. There are 15 residues in the CDR3. CDR3 sequence reads: CASSVGTGGSDTQYF. In DNA form, the CDR3 reads TGTGCCAGCAGCGTAGGGACAGGGGGTTCTGATACGCAGTATTTT.

This clonotype was counted a few times. V is TRBV2 and J is TRBJ2-1; TRBD2 agrees at 9 bases. V lost 8 bases and J lost 5; bases outside the gene matches: 4. Germline CDR1 SNHLY, CDR2 FYNNEI. The CDR3 consists of 13 residues. The CDR3 here is CASLTSGNNEQFF. The CDR3 nucleotides read TGTGCCAGCTTGACTAGCGGAAACAATGAGCAGTTCTTC.

The chain couples TRBV7-4 to TRBJ2-1; 10 bases are a match to TRBD1. The CDR3 consists of 14 residues. Trimming at V came to 5 bases and at J to 6 bases, leaving 4 bases not matched to a gene. Germline loops: CDR1 SGHVT, CDR2 SQSDAQ. CDR3 sequence: CASSLRTGGNEQFF. CDR3 sequence (DNA): TGTGCCAGCAGCCTCAGGACAGGGGGCAATGAGCAGTTCTTC.

DNA for the CDR3: TGTGCCAGTAGTATCCTAGGTAATCAGCCCCAGCATTTT. Its translation is CASSILGNQPQHF. The J gene is TRBJ1-5, the V gene TRBV19, with no clear D. V gave up 3 bases and J gave up 4 bases, with 7 bases separating them. This CDR3 is built from 13 residues. From germline, CDR1 is LNHDA and CDR2 SQIVND (reference sequence).

This chain uses TRBV24-1 with TRBJ1-5; D unclear. The CDR3 runs 14 residues. The V gene lost 9 bases and the J gene lost 4 bases, with 15 bases spanning the gap. Per the germline V gene, CDR1 is KGHDR and CDR2 is SFDVKD. This chain's CDR3 is CATGVRGQNQPQHF. The DNA of the CDR3 is TGTGCCACCGGCGTCAGAGGCCAAAATCAGCCCCAGCATTTT.

A few counts support this clonotype. CDR3 loop: CASSGRVASQPQHF. CDR3 nucleotides: TGTGCCAGCAGCGGGAGGGTTGCATCCCAGCCCCAGCATTTT. The rearrangement uses TRBV7-8 and TRBJ1-5; D is unclear. The CDR3 is made up of 14 amino acids. With 5 bases removed from V and 7 bases from J, the gap between germline ends came to 15 bases. Germline loops: CDR1 SGHVS, CDR2 FQNEAQ.

This clonotype was picked up a small number of times. The chain carries TRBV6-4 and TRBJ2-4; D remains ambiguous. Trimming took off 5 bases at V and 0 bases at J, with 8 bases between the two ends. The germline V gene encodes CDR1 MRHNA and CDR2 SNTAGT. The CDR3 runs 14 residues. CDR3 in amino acids: CASSRTGAKNIQYF. The DNA for the CDR3 is TGTGCCAGCAGTCGGACGGGAGCCAAAAACATTCAGTACTTC.

The rearrangement links TRBV29-1 to TRBJ2-7; D gene uncertain. The CDR3 is made up of 11 amino acids. V was clipped by 6 bases and J by 2 bases, with 8 bases between them. Germline CDR1 SQVTM, CDR2 ANQGSEA. DNA of the CDR3: TGCAGCGTCGCTACTACCTACGAGCAGTACTTC. It encodes CSVATTYEQYF.

In its sample, this clonotype was seen a few times. The chain recombines TRBV4-2 with TRBJ2-1; perhaps D is TRBD1 or TRBD2 (7 bases each). The CDR3 is 16 amino acids. Germline V gives CDR1 LGHNA, CDR2 YNFKEQ. Trimming stripped 4 bases from V and 6 bases from J, with 19 bases between. CDR3 sequence: CASSRDWGGGGNEQFF. CDR3 DNA: TGTGCCAGCAGCCGAGACTGGGGAGGGGGCGGCAATGAGCAGTTCTTC.

This clonotype was seen repeatedly, ten times or more. The chain uses TRBV6-1 and TRBJ2-7, with D unresolved. The CDR3 covers 14 residues. CDR1 and CDR2 from the germline V gene are MNHNS and SASEGT. Trimming stripped 3 bases from V and 4 bases from J, with 13 bases between. CDR3 sequence reads: CASSEDQELYEQYF. CDR3 in DNA: TGTGCCAGCAGTGAGGACCAGGAGCTATACGAGCAGTACTTC.

This clonotype has at least ten counts. The chain links TRBV9 to TRBJ2-5, with D possibly matching TRBD2 (5 bases). The CDR3 has 17 amino acids. V was cut by 0 bases and J by 2 bases, with 17 bases left in between. Germline CDR1 is SGDLS and CDR2 is YYNGEE. The CDR3 region is CASSVALGGVGQETQYF. Written as DNA, the CDR3 is TGTGCCAGCAGCGTAGCTCTCGGAGGAGTAGGGCAAGAGACCCAGTACTTC.

This clonotype was counted a few times. The V call is TRBV3-1, the J call TRBJ2-1; D is possibly TRBD2 (6 bases). The CDR3 loop spans 16 amino acids. Germline-derived CDR1 and CDR2 are LGHDT and YNNKEL (reference sequence). Deletions cut 4 bases from V and 6 bases from J, with 19 bases between. The CDR3: CASSPNLANPLNEQFF. As DNA, the CDR3 is TGTGCCAGCAGCCCGAATCTAGCGAATCCTCTCAATGAGCAGTTCTTC.

The rearrangement uses TRBV6-1 and TRBJ1-3; D is uncertain. Trimming stripped 6 bases from V and 0 bases from J, with 12 bases between. The CDR3 runs 15 residues. Looked up from germline, CDR1 is MNHNS and CDR2 is SASEGT. CDR3 DNA sequence: TGTGCCAGCAGCACGTGGGCCAGCTCTGGAAACACCATATATTTT. This sequence encodes CASSTWASSGNTIYF.

This clonotype was detected only a few times. The CDR3 is CSGSGGGAGYTF. As DNA, the CDR3 is TGCAGCGGCAGCGGAGGAGGTGCTGGCTACACCTTC. The chain has TRBV29-1 and TRBJ1-2; the D is unclear. V was shortened by 7 bases and J by 7 bases, with 16 bases between the two germline ends. The length of the CDR3 is 12 residues. Germline V gene sequence: CDR1 SQVTM, CDR2 ANQGSEA. Full variable domain (rest looked up from reference TRBV29-1 and TRBJ1-2): SAVISQKPSRDICQRGTSLTIQCQVDSQVTMMFWYRQQPGQSLTLIATANQGSEATYESGFVIDKFPISRPNLTFSTLTVSNMSPEDSSIYLCSGSGGGAGYTFGSGTRLTVV.

This chain links TRBV12-3 or TRBV12-4 with TRBJ2-2, with a weak D call TRBD2 (5 bases). Between the trimmed V and J ends, which lost 2 bases and 3 bases, there was a span of 19 bases. The CDR3 extends over 18 amino acids. The CDR3 coding sequence is TGTGCCAGCAGTTTATCCGCGGGTGGCGCCGCTGACACCGGGGAGCTGTTTTTT. This encodes CASSLSAGGAADTGELFF.

The table lists this clonotype with many counts. This sequence joins TRBV28 and TRBJ2-3, with a weak D call TRBD1 (5 bases). There are 14 residues in the CDR3. CDR1 and CDR2 (germline): MDHEN, SYDVKM. V was clipped by 6 bases and J by 0 bases, with 10 bases between them. CDR3 coding DNA: TGTGCCAGCAGCTTAAGACAGAGCACAGATACGCAGTATTTT. Its protein is CASSLRQSTDTQYF.

This clonotype showed up just a few times. The CDR3: CASSYDRDYGYTF. CDR3 nucleotides: TGTGCCAGCAGTTACGACAGAGATTATGGCTACACCTTC. This chain uses TRBV6-2 or TRBV6-3 with TRBJ1-2, with a tentative D call TRBD1 (5 bases). V dropped 2 bases and J dropped 5 bases, with 9 bases sitting between them. CDR1 and CDR2 (germline): MNHEY, SVGEGT. This CDR3 region has 13 residues.

This rearrangement joins TRBV7-9 to TRBJ2-1; TRBD1 matches 7 bases. The CDR3 is 12 amino acids. V lost 1 base and J lost 15; bases outside the gene matches: 6. Germline CDR1 reads SEHNR; CDR2 reads FQNEAQ (reference sequence). The CDR3 coding sequence is TGTGCCAGCAGCTTAGGGCAGGGGGACCCGTTCTTC. The encoded protein is CASSLGQGDPFF.

V gene TRBV2 combines with J gene TRBJ1-2; no clear D gene. Trimming took off 7 bases at V and 4 bases at J, with 4 bases between the two ends. CDR3 length: 10 amino acids. CDR1 is SNHLY, CDR2 FYNNEI, per germline. DNA for the CDR3: TGTGCCAGCATGGCCTATGGCTACACCTTC. Protein: CASMAYGYTF.

The sample holds many counts of this clonotype. CDR3 DNA: TGCGCCAGCAGCCAAAACCTATTAGGGTGGGAAGGTAACGAGCAGTACTTC. Translating gives CASSQNLLGWEGNEQYF. The V and J genes are TRBV4-3 and TRBJ2-7; D is ambiguous. The CDR3 consists of 17 residues. Deletions cut 2 bases from V and 5 bases from J, with 22 bases between. CDR1 and CDR2 from the germline V gene are LGHNA and YSLEER.

V gene TRBV20-1 combines with J gene TRBJ2-1, with 7 bases aligning to TRBD2. This CDR3 region has 13 residues. Trimming took 1 base from V and 6 from J; bases not matched to a gene: 3. Germline CDR1 is DFQATT and CDR2 is SNEGSKA (reference sequence). In nucleotides, the CDR3 is TGCAGTGCTAGAGTCGGGGGGAGCAATGAGCAGTTCTTC. It codes for CSARVGGSNEQFF.

This clonotype turned up a few times. The chain joins TRBV6-1 to TRBJ2-1, with 7 positions matching TRBD1. The CDR3 has 15 amino acids. Germline CDR1 is MNHNS and CDR2 is SASEGT. After removal of 6 bases from V and 9 bases from J, the junction contained 14 bases not matched to a gene. The CDR3 loop reads CASSSTLHRGIEQFF. The CDR3 DNA follows: TGTGCCAGCAGCTCGACCCTGCACAGGGGTATTGAGCAGTTCTTC.

As to this clonotype: This may be a read error, as it is one base from a much larger clone. The chain has TRBV5-1 and TRBJ2-7; the match to TRBD2 covers 10 bases. There are 15 residues in the CDR3. The germline V gene encodes CDR1 SGHRS and CDR2 YFSETQ. The trim removed 6 bases at V and 4 bases at J, leaving 10 bases unmatched. This CDR3 is CASTPELAGSYEQYF. In DNA form, the CDR3 reads TGCGCCAGCACCCCGGAACTAGCGGGATCGTACGAGCAGTACTTC.